A selection of T cell receptor beta chains follows, all from one sample in a study of T cell changes during pregnancy in multiple sclerosis. TCRdb keeps only in-frame clones here, not all; method: immunoSEQ multiplex PCR. The table records almost 35,000 clones, about nine tenths of them present only once. The sample consisted of CD8+ T cells from peripheral blood mononuclear cells, taken after pregnancy. The receptors originated from a female donor with multiple sclerosis, enrolled in a pregnancy study. Both conserved end residues are part of each CDR3. A D gene is named only where the DNA matches it firmly. The listing skips clone size in some rows; elsewhere it reads once, few, many or a size class.

clone_size j_call d_call v_call cdr3_aa cdr3_nt
. TRBJ2-2 . TRBV4-1 CASSPRQANTGELFF TGCGCCAGCAGCCCCCGGCAGGCCAACACCGGGGAGCTGTTTTTT
. TRBJ1-4 . TRBV9 CASSEGGRGGEKLFF TGTGCCAGCAGCGAGGGAGGTCGGGGCGGTGAAAAACTGTTTTTT
. TRBJ2-7 . TRBV7-9 CASSFPGSGILEQYF TGTGCCAGCAGCTTTCCGGGATCCGGGATTTTAGAGCAGTACTTC
. TRBJ2-7 . TRBV10-2 CASSLGGHEQYF TGCGCCAGCAGCCTGGGGGGACACGAGCAGTACTTC
. TRBJ1-2 TRBD1 TRBV4-1 CASSPGRGLGNYGYTF TGCGCCAGCAGCCCCGGCAGGGGGCTAGGTAACTATGGCTACACCTTC
. TRBJ1-1 . TRBV6-5 CASTLIGSANTEAFF TGTGCCAGCACTTTGATCGGGAGCGCAAACACTGAAGCTTTCTTT
. TRBJ2-5 . TRBV7-9 CASSSKGGQETQYF TGTGCCAGCAGCTCTAAGGGGGGGCAGGAGACCCAGTACTTC
. TRBJ1-5 TRBD1 TRBV28 CASIIGGQANQPQHF TGTGCCAGCATCATAGGGGGACAGGCCAATCAGCCCCAGCATTTT
. TRBJ2-2 . TRBV7-9 CASSYRTAGPNTGELFF TGTGCCAGCAGCTACCGAACGGCAGGGCCGAACACCGGGGAGCTGTTTTTT
. TRBJ1-1 TRBD1 TRBV7-2 CASSFTGGWNTEAFF TGTGCCAGCAGCTTTACAGGGGGCTGGAACACTGAAGCTTTCTTT
. TRBJ2-3 TRBD2 TRBV6-4 CASSPTASGGGTDTQYF TGTGCCAGCAGTCCAACAGCAAGCGGGGGGGGCACAGATACGCAGTATTTT
. TRBJ2-7 . TRBV30 CAWREDYEQYF TGTGCCTGGAGGGAGGACTACGAGCAGTACTTC
. TRBJ1-4 TRBD1 TRBV5-6 CASSLGQAWEKLFF TGTGCCAGCAGCTTAGGACAGGCTTGGGAAAAACTGTTTTTT
. TRBJ2-7 . TRBV4-3 CASSPQPQGGEQYF TGCGCCAGCAGCCCCCAGCCCCAGGGAGGCGAGCAGTACTTC
. TRBJ2-2 TRBD1 TRBV15 CATSILGQVPNTGELFF TGTGCCACCAGCATCCTCGGACAGGTGCCTAACACCGGGGAGCTGTTTTTT
. TRBJ1-2 . TRBV19 CASSISGTSGYTF TGTGCCAGTAGTATCTCCGGGACTAGCGGCTACACCTTC
. TRBJ2-3 TRBD2 TRBV7-7 CASSNSGGTDTQYF TGTGCCAGCAGCAACAGCGGGGGCACAGATACGCAGTATTTT
. TRBJ1-3 TRBD1 TRBV9 CASSVAGQSSGNTIYF TGTGCCAGCAGCGTGGCGGGACAGAGCTCTGGAAACACCATATATTTT
once TRBJ1-4 . TRBV19 CASSIDYREPINEKLFF TGTGCCAGTAGTATTGATTACAGGGAACCCATCAATGAAAAACTGTTTTTT
. TRBJ2-3 . TRBV6-6 CASSFGGDTQYF TGTGCCAGCAGTTTCGGGGGAGATACGCAGTATTTT
. TRBJ2-4 . TRBV9 CASSVSWGQSGNIQYF TGTGCCAGCAGCGTTTCGTGGGGGCAGTCGGGAAACATTCAGTACTTC
. TRBJ2-1 . TRBV9 CASSVAQNNEQFF TGTGCCAGCAGCGTAGCACAGAACAATGAGCAGTTCTTC
medium-sized TRBJ2-3 TRBD2 TRBV6-1 CASSGLAGGSDTQYF TGTGCCAGCAGTGGACTAGCGGGGGGCTCAGATACGCAGTATTTT
medium-sized TRBJ2-2 . TRBV6-4 CASSDSSAGELFF TGTGCCAGCAGTGACTCTAGCGCCGGGGAGCTGTTTTTT
. TRBJ2-1 TRBD2 TRBV6-4 CASSPGGGGAMEEQFF TGTGCCAGCAGCCCCGGGGGCGGGGGGGCCATGGAGGAGCAGTTCTTC
. TRBJ1-4 . TRBV4-3 CASSQDGASTNEKLFF TGCGCCAGCAGCCAAGATGGGGCCAGTACTAATGAAAAACTGTTTTTT
. TRBJ2-3 TRBD1 TRBV4-1 CASSQAGQGQSTDTQYF TGCGCCAGCAGCCAAGCCGGACAGGGGCAAAGCACAGATACGCAGTATTTT
. TRBJ1-5 . TRBV2 CASNGRWSNQPQHF TGTGCCAGCAACGGGAGGTGGAGCAATCAGCCCCAGCATTTT
few TRBJ1-5 TRBD1 TRBV6-4 CASSETGQPSEPQHF TGTGCCAGCAGTGAAACGGGACAGCCTTCGGAGCCCCAGCATTTT
. TRBJ1-1 . TRBV2 CASSLTGNTEAFF TGTGCCAGCAGTCTAACAGGGAACACTGAAGCTTTCTTT